This TCR beta chain comes out of a study of T cell clonotyping in hematopoietic cell transplantation. Germline CDR1 reads SGDLS; CDR2 reads YYNGEE. Trimming pared 4 bases from V and 2 bases from J, leaving 6 bases between. This CDR3 region has 12 residues. Generated by immunoSEQ multiplex PCR, the TCRdb table keeps only in-frame clones and is missing some. The profile shows about 12,000 clones, roughly 89% of them singletons. With respect to this clone: The antigen is unknown.

Findings and limits, study-wide: No sorting was done, leaving CD4 and CD8 contributions mixed.

This clonotype was sampled from a female patient aged 45 to 65 who had an allogeneic stem cell transplant from an unrelated donor, so the T cells may come from the graft donor. Some clones in this sample may be carry-over from other donors' samples. The sequencing used PBMCs, collected 100 days after allogeneic stem cell transplant. The rearrangement joins TRBV9 to TRBJ1-2; no reliable D call. CDR3 amino acids: CASSSGNYGYTF. The DNA of the CDR3 is TGTGCCAGCAGCTCCGGCAACTATGGCTACACCTTC.